This T cell receptor beta chain was captured by sequencing in a study of blood T cell repertoires in COVID-19 (dated by TCRdb to 2020 to 2021). Background on the whole study: Collaborator samples came from the United States, Italy and Spain and covered acute and convalescent phases of COVID-19. The prospective study material was composed of cDNA or gDNA derived from T cells, B-cell-depleted T cells, or PBMCs. Deeply sampled blood TCRbeta repertoires from subjects exposed to, actively infected with, or recovered from COVID-19 were included in the dataset. A freely available public database, intended as a resource for researchers studying the immune response to SARS-CoV-2, is where the repertoires were released. Samples were obtained from the ongoing ImmuneRACE study (first 160 participants) and from 1,254 subjects provided by 6 global collaborators. Sample metadata almost always included a de-identified subject ID, COVID-19 status, age in years and sex. HLA class I and class II types, where available, came from metadata supplied by the sample provider rather than from assay-based typing. Here is what the overall study found, with its caveats: How much clinical and demographic metadata was included differed by source and by participant, and the metadata was provided uncurated.

Whole blood was collected in K2EDTA tubes by collaborating institutions according to the institutions' own protocols. For TCRbeta analysis, collaborators shipped samples in one of three forms: frozen whole blood, isolated PBMCs, or DNA extracted from either of those sample types. TCRbeta CDR3 regions were amplified from genomic DNA using the immunoSEQ Assay, a bias-controlled multiplex PCR. The authors' pipeline ran thus. The number of nucleated cells in each sample was estimated from the amplification of reference gene primers within the assay. To quantify the absolute abundance of each unique TCRbeta CDR3 rearrangement, sequence reads were collapsed and filtered. Productive Simpson clonality was computed per sample as the square root of Simpson's diversity index over productive rearrangements. This immuneACCESS table, as held by TCRdb, lists in-frame sequences with V and J called but not all clones. Of the missing ones, under half trace to an unresolved V gene in checked studies; the others have no known cause. Clone size and the V and J calls come from that table; the DNA yielded D and trimming. For this sample the table gives some 120,000 clones, of which approximately 86% were detected only once. The leading ten clones occupy about 4.5% of the sample.

Trimming leaves V shorter by 4 bases and J shorter by 3 bases, with the junction holding 7 bases beyond the gene matches. CDR3 length: 16 amino acids, cysteine to phenylalanine. Only the CDR3 region is kept as DNA, spanning 48 bases read in frame from base 1. Based on the germline V gene, the CDR1 and CDR2 sequences are MNHEY and SVGAGI. For this clone: Its antigen is currently not known. Base quality data are lacking; no much larger clone is found one base away.

The sequence is built from TRBV6-5 and TRBJ1-3, and 9 bases in between align with TRBD1. The clonotype comes from a man aged 35 to 55 with acute or convalescent COVID-19. Input material: peripheral blood. This receptor has the CDR3 CASSFTGTGSGNTIYF. The DNA sequence reads TGTGCCAGCAGTTTTACCGGGACAGGGAGTGGAAACACCATATATTTT.